This TCR beta chain originates from a study of blood T cell repertoires in COVID-19. Study overall: Acute-phase and convalescent COVID-19 samples originated in the United States, Italy and Spain.

This clone was detected only a few times. This CDR3 comprises 14 residues. With 5 bases clipped from V and 4 bases from J, the junction kept 3 bases outside the gene matches. The V gene's germline CDR1 is MNHEY and CDR2 SVGEGT. The method was immunoSEQ multiplex PCR; TCRdb's version includes in-frame clones alone and lacks a portion of them. Counted here are roughly 200,000 clones, roughly 78% occurring once; the ten biggest clones make up approximately 2.9%. The TCR sequence derives from a woman older than 75 with active or convalescent COVID-19. Sequencing used peripheral blood. The V call is TRBV6-2 or TRBV6-3, the J call TRBJ2-1, with 9 bases that match TRBD2. The CDR3 loop is CASSESGGYNEQFF. CDR3 coding DNA: TGTGCCAGCAGTGAGAGCGGGGGGTACAATGAGCAGTTCTTC.